This record concerns one TCR beta chain sequence. The CDR3 has 16 residues. The V gene's germline CDR1 is KGHSH and CDR2 LQKENI. The V and J ends lost 6 bases and 6 bases, in that order; junction bases with no gene match: 12. Some clones are missing from TCRdb's copy, which holds only in-frame ones; the method was immunoSEQ multiplex PCR. The sample includes 230,000 or so clones, 86% seen only once; the top ten take over 3%. The sample is drawn from a study of blood T cell repertoires in COVID-19. Background on the study: Sites across the United States, Italy and Spain contributed samples from acute and convalescent COVID-19. PBMCs, B-cell-depleted T cells, or T cells provided the cDNA or gDNA that made up the material.

This receptor was obtained from a middle-aged woman with acute COVID-19. The V gene is TRBV18, the J gene TRBJ2-2, with 8 positions matching TRBD1. What was sequenced was PBMCs or T cells enriched from blood (not recorded which). Here the CDR3 reads CASSRGPGGAAGELFF. The DNA of the CDR3 is TGTGCCAGCTCGCGTGGCCCAGGGGGCGCCGCCGGGGAGCTGTTTTTT.